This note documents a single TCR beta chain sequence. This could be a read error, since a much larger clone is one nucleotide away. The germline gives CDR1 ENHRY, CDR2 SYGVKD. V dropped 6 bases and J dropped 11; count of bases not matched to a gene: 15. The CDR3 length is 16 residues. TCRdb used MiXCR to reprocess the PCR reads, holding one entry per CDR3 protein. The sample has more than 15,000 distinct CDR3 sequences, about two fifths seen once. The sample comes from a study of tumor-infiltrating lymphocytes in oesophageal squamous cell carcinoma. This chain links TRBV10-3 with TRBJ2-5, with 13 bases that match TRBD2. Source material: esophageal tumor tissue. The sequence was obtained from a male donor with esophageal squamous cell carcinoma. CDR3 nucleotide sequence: TGTGCCATCAGCCCACCGGGACTAGCGGGATACAATGAGCAGTACTTC. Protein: CAISPPGLAGYNEQYF.